Presented here are 8 T cell receptor beta chains from one specimen sequenced in a study of T cell responses to AZD1222 COVID-19 vaccine. Assay: immunoSEQ multiplex PCR; the TCRdb copy retains only in-frame clones and omits some. The data hold more than 90,000 clones, with about 86% observed a single time. Sequencing used peripheral blood, obtained 28 days after the second AZD1222 dose. The receptors stem from an adult who received the AZD1222 COVID-19 vaccine.

The chain's CDR3 is CAESRGLDTEAFF. CDR3 nucleotide sequence: TGTGCCGAATCAAGAGGGTTGGACACTGAAGCTTTCTTT. The V and J genes are TRBV11-1 and TRBJ1-1; D is unclear. The CDR3 contains 13 residues. In germline, CDR1 is SGHAT, CDR2 FQDESV (reference sequence). Trimming shortened V by 11 bases and J by 3 bases, and 16 bases separated the two germline ends.

The chain couples TRBV24-1 to TRBJ1-5; 9 positions match TRBD1. J was trimmed by 3 bases and V by 4 bases; bases with no gene match: 6. This CDR3 has 16 residues. The V gene's germline CDR1 is KGHDR and CDR2 SFDVKD. CDR3 coding DNA: TGTGCCACCAGTGACACAGGGGGCGATAACAATCAGCCCCAGCATTTT. It specifies CATSDTGGDNNQPQHF.

The chain links TRBV7-9 to TRBJ2-7; TRBD1 aligns across 8 bases. V was pared by 5 bases and J by 0 bases, with 6 bases of the junction left unmatched. Germline loops: CDR1 SEHNR, CDR2 FQNEAQ (reference sequence). This CDR3 is 15 amino acids long. The CDR3 nucleotides read TGTGCCAGCAGCCAGGGACAGGACTACTCCTACGAGCAGTACTTC. This codes for CASSQGQDYSYEQYF.

The V call is TRBV4-3, the J call TRBJ2-3; the match to TRBD2 covers 14 bases. CDR1 and CDR2 (germline): LGHNA, YSLEER. The junction had 6 bases not matched to a gene; V was cut back by 4 bases and J by 0 bases. This CDR3 spans 18 amino acids. The CDR3 sequence is CASSPGLAGDPSTDTQYF. CDR3 nucleotide sequence: TGCGCCAGCAGCCCGGGACTAGCGGGGGATCCTAGCACAGATACGCAGTATTTT.

The V call is TRBV5-1, the J call TRBJ2-1; 8 nucleotides align to TRBD2. CDR3 length: 17 residues. Trimming at V came to 4 bases and at J to 0 bases, leaving 9 bases not matched to a gene. Per germline, CDR1 SGHRS and CDR2 YFSETQ. The CDR3 DNA is TGCGCCAGCAGCCTCCCTAGCGGGTCCTCCTCCTACAATGAGCAGTTCTTC. The encoded protein is CASSLPSGSSSYNEQFF. Using reference TRBV5-1 and TRBJ2-1 for the parts outside the CDR3, the full variable domain is KAGVTQTPRYLIKTRGQQVTLSCSPISGHRSVSWYQQTPGQGLQFLFEYFSETQRNKGNFPGRFSGRQFSNSRSEMNVSTLELGDSALYLCASSLPSGSSSYNEQFFGPGTRLTVL.

This chain uses TRBV27 with TRBJ2-7; either TRBD1 or TRBD2 may supply D (5 bases each). Germline values: CDR1 MNHEY, CDR2 SMNVEV (reference sequence). The CDR3 is 16 amino acids. V was pared by 6 bases and J by 2 bases, with 20 bases between. Written as DNA, the CDR3 is TGTGCCAGCAGCCCCTTTGTGGGGACCGCGGCCTACGAGCAGTACTTC. Its protein is CASSPFVGTAAYEQYF.

With respect to this clone: Other DNA sequences in this specimen translate into the identical CDR3. The rearrangement links TRBV5-1 to TRBJ2-7; TRBD2 might be the D (6 bases). From germline, CDR1 is SGHRS and CDR2 YFSETQ. V lost 5 bases and J lost 1, with 10 bases in between. The CDR3 totals 13 residues. The CDR3 DNA follows: TGCGCCAGCAGGGAGGGTTCGTCCTACGAGCAGTACTTC. Protein product: CASREGSSYEQYF.

V is TRBV5-1 and J is TRBJ1-3; TRBD1 matches 9 bases. V was pared by 3 bases and J by 3 bases, with 4 bases of the junction left unmatched. This CDR3 comprises 15 residues. Germline-derived CDR1 and CDR2 are SGHRS and YFSETQ. CDR3 protein: CASSSTGGGGNTIYF. CDR3 nucleotide sequence: TGCGCCAGCAGCTCCACAGGGGGCGGTGGAAACACCATATATTTT.